This T cell receptor beta chain was sequenced in a study of shared clonotypes between healthy human individuals. Whole-study context: Two women and a few men aged 18 to 49 served as donors.

Trimming took off 5 bases at V and 0 bases at J, with 11 bases between the two ends. Germline loops: CDR1 MNHNY, CDR2 SVGAGI (reference sequence). This CDR3 has 15 amino acids. This was a deep-level run. Sequencing used immunoSEQ multiplex PCR; TCRdb keeps in-frame clones, though not all of them. The sample carries about half a million clones, roughly 78% recorded once. The rearrangement uses TRBV6-6 and TRBJ1-3, with D perhaps TRBD1 (5 bases). The source material was PBMCs. This TCR was recovered from a woman aged 40 to 50 in good health. Some clones in this sample may be carry-over from other donors' samples. In DNA form, the CDR3 reads TGTGCCAGCAGTAATGACAGATACTCTGGAAACACCATATATTTT. Translation gives CASSNDRYSGNTIYF.